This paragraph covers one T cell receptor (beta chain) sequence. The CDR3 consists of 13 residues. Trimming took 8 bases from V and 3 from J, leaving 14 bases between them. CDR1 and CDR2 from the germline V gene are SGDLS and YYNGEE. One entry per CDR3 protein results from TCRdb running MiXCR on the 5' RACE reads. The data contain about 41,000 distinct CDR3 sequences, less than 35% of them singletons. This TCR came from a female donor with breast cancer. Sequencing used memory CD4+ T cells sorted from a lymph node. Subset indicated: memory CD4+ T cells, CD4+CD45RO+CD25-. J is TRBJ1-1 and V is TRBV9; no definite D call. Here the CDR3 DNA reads TGTGCCAGTTCCGGGCCTAGGGACACTGAAGCTTTCTTT. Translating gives CASSGPRDTEAFF.